This is a list of T cell receptor beta chains from one sample in a study of CD8 T cells in Susac syndrome. One entry per CDR3 protein results from TCRdb running MiXCR on the immunoSEQ multiplex PCR reads. Among about 400,000 distinct CDR3 sequences listed, approximately 85% were seen once. The sequenced sample was CD8+ T cells from PBMCs. All receptors come from a human donor with multiple sclerosis. The CDR3 runs from the conserved cysteine through the conserved F or W.

j_call | v_call | cdr3_aa
TRBJ2-7 | TRBV4-1 | CASSQRANLALSSYEQYF
TRBJ2-3 | TRBV4-1 | CASSRPGAGRTDTQYF
TRBJ1-6 | TRBV20-1 | CSARDRDRYNSPLHF
TRBJ1-1 | TRBV30 | CAWSVGVRNTEAFF
TRBJ1-1 | TRBV7-2 | CASSSKRATEAFF
TRBJ1-6 | TRBV5-5 | CASSLVMGARNSPLHF
TRBJ2-1 | TRBV27 | CASSLSTEYEQFF
TRBJ2-5 | TRBV10-3 | CAISESTTGTETQYF
TRBJ2-1 | TRBV12-5 | CASALDSYNEQFF
TRBJ2-2 | TRBV14 | CASSQEAGAHWTGELFF
TRBJ2-2 | TRBV20-1 | CSAREGSSNTGELFF
TRBJ2-2 | TRBV3-1 | CASSQSLANTGELFF
TRBJ1-2 | TRBV5-6 | CASSLEATGNYGYTF
TRBJ2-7 | TRBV29-1 | CSVEVPKQNNYEQYF
TRBJ2-1 | TRBV5-1 | CASSFWDRGNNEQFF
TRBJ2-3 | TRBV6-5 | CASSTSGENTDTQYF
TRBJ2-7 | TRBV20-1 | CSAQDGYSYEQYF
TRBJ2-3 | TRBV7-6 | CASSSVLGQITDTQYF
TRBJ1-6 | TRBV6-1 | CASSSGPRTDFRDSPLHF
TRBJ2-1 | TRBV20-1 | CSAREQGAFEQFF
TRBJ2-1 | TRBV20-1 | CSARDQRMTVYNEQFF
TRBJ1-4 | TRBV28 | CASSLIGEHPEGEKLFF
TRBJ2-2 | TRBV6-5 | CASSYPGQGASGELFF
TRBJ2-7 | TRBV29-1 | CSVVSQNSYEQYF
TRBJ1-1 | TRBV6-5 | CASSYTPDSPLGAFF
TRBJ1-4 | TRBV6-5 | CASSVLDRATNEKLFF
TRBJ2-5 | TRBV5-1 | CASSFGRGGTQYF
TRBJ2-1 | TRBV29-1 | CSVEGLGMGEQFF
TRBJ1-2 | TRBV30 | CAWSRSSTLNYGYTF
TRBJ2-7 | TRBV10-3 | CAISRVMNEQYF
TRBJ2-7 | TRBV27 | CASSLSTAALYEQYF
TRBJ2-5 | TRBV6-1 | CASSPGPLQETQYF
TRBJ2-7 | TRBV20-1 | CSARDLVWYEQYF
TRBJ2-3 | TRBV6-2/TRBV6-3 | CASSYPLGATDTQYF
TRBJ2-5 | TRBV4-1 | CASRPTTGLETQYF
TRBJ1-6 | TRBV25-1 | CASSKRTASSYNSPLHF
TRBJ1-4 | TRBV29-1 | CSAIGHEKLFF
TRBJ2-7 | TRBV30 | CAWSEDYEQYF
TRBJ2-5 | TRBV2 | CASSEWAEETQYF
TRBJ2-1 | TRBV13 | CASRPQGVYYNEQFF
TRBJ2-1 | TRBV27 | CASSLAGGPHNEQFF
TRBJ2-7 | TRBV2 | CASLRGQGTNAYEQYF
TRBJ2-7 | TRBV5-1 | CASSWDRNYEQYF
TRBJ1-4 | TRBV11-2 | CASSFPAGGLGWEKLFF
TRBJ1-2 | TRBV30 | CAWSEGVGYTF
TRBJ2-5 | TRBV5-4 | CASSSRGSLETQYF
TRBJ2-7 | TRBV10-3 | CAIGPNDRAYEQYF
TRBJ2-7 | TRBV27 | CASSTGTGSYEQYF
TRBJ2-2 | TRBV24-1 | CATSDPYGPGELFF
TRBJ1-2 | TRBV29-1 | CSVVGGGTKEGYGYTF
TRBJ2-1 | TRBV2 | CASAVRSSYNEQFF
TRBJ2-1 | TRBV19 | CASTLAGYNEQFF